Below are 8 T cell receptor beta chains sequenced from a single sample in a study of a mutant IDH1 vaccine in newly diagnosed glioma. Time point described: week 35, safety follow-up. Each dose delivered 300 ug of mutant IDH1 20-mer peptide subcutaneously with imiquimod. The method was immunoSEQ multiplex PCR; TCRdb's version includes in-frame clones alone and lacks a portion of them. There are about 46,000 clones in the sample; 80% to 95% occur only once, and less than 2.5% lies in the top ten. Their target antigens are unknown. The specimen was PBMCs, collected from a glioma patient whose treatment included an IDH1 peptide vaccine. All receptors come from a man aged 45 to 65 with glioma.

This chain connects TRBV6-1 to TRBJ1-4; 8 bases are shared with TRBD1. Germline CDR1 and CDR2: MNHNS and SASEGT. Germline trimming cut 8 bases from V and 8 bases from J; bases unmatched to any gene: 10. This CDR3 contains 14 residues. The DNA of the CDR3 is TGTGCCAGCCGTAGGACAGGGTGGAACGAAAAACTGTTTTTT. It yields the protein CASRRTGWNEKLFF.

The table lists this clone with a count of one. The chain recombines TRBV11-2 with TRBJ2-7; 9 bases fit TRBD1. CDR3 size: 15 residues. V was clipped by 4 bases and J by 5 bases; unmatched bases: 9. Germline CDR1 SGHAT, CDR2 FQNNGV. The CDR3 here is CASSSPGTGYHEQYF. DNA for the CDR3: TGTGCCAGCAGCTCCCCCGGGACAGGGTACCACGAGCAGTACTTC. Full variable domain (missing parts from reference TRBV11-2 and TRBJ2-7): EAGVAQSPRYKIIEKRQSVAFWCNPISGHATLYWYQQILGQGPKLLIQFQNNGVVDDSQLPKDRFSAERLKGVDSTLKIQPAKLEDSAVYLCASSSPGTGYHEQYFGPGTRLTVT.

This clone was seen a single time. The rearrangement joins TRBV30 to TRBJ2-7, with TRBD2 as a possible D gene (6 bases). The germline V gene has CDR1 GTSNPN and CDR2 SVGIG (reference sequence). V was pared by 1 base and J by 0 bases, with 10 bases between. The CDR3 totals 14 residues. Written as DNA, the CDR3 is TGTGCCTGGAGTGCGGGCGGGATCTCCTACGAGCAGTACTTC. Protein: CAWSAGGISYEQYF.

The chain has TRBV11-2 and TRBJ2-5; 13 bases fit TRBD2. Germline assignment: CDR1 SGHAT and CDR2 FQNNGV. Trimming took 4 bases from V and 1 from J; bases not matched to a gene: 9. The CDR3 is 18 residues long. The CDR3 spells CASSWPWTSGGSQETQYF. The CDR3 DNA follows: TGTGCCAGCAGCTGGCCCTGGACTAGCGGGGGCTCCCAAGAGACCCAGTACTTC.

The chain carries TRBV19 and TRBJ1-3, with D possibly being TRBD1 (6 bases). The CDR3 contains 14 residues. The germline gives CDR1 LNHDA, CDR2 SQIVND (reference sequence). V lost 4 bases and J 4 bases, leaving 11 bases between the germline ends. The CDR3 DNA reads TGTGCCAGTAGTACTGGGGGCCGGGGAAACACCATATATTTT. Amino acids: CASSTGGRGNTIYF.

This chain connects TRBV25-1 to TRBJ1-1; 7 nucleotides align to TRBD1. Trimming cost V 4 bases and J 2 bases; bases outside gene matches: 4. This CDR3 region has 14 residues. Germline CDR1 reads MGHDK; CDR2 reads SYGVNS. The chain's CDR3 is CASSANRGNTEAFF. DNA for the CDR3: TGTGCCAGCAGTGCAAACAGGGGAAACACTGAAGCTTTCTTT. Full variable domain (missing parts from reference TRBV25-1 and TRBJ1-1): EADIYQTPRYLVIGTGKKITLECSQTMGHDKMYWYQQDPGMELHLIHYSYGVNSTEKGDLSSESTVSRIRTEHFPLTLESARPSHTSQYLCASSANRGNTEAFFGQGTRLTVV.

The chain combines TRBV5-1 with TRBJ2-5; no clear D gene. Per the germline V gene, CDR1 is SGHRS and CDR2 is YFSETQ. Trimming took 4 bases from V and 4 from J, leaving 11 bases between them. The CDR3 has 13 residues. Here the CDR3 DNA reads TGCGCCAGCAGCCGCCGAATTGGAGAGACCCAGTACTTC. Translation: CASSRRIGETQYF.

The rearrangement uses TRBV27 and TRBJ2-7; the D is unclear. Deletions cut 2 bases from V and 3 bases from J, with 5 bases between. The CDR3 has 12 residues. CDR1 and CDR2 from the germline V gene are MNHEY and SMNVEV (reference sequence). The CDR3 DNA reads as TGTGCCAGCAGTTTAGCCGGCTACGAGCAGTACTTC. It codes for CASSLAGYEQYF.